These T cell receptor beta chains were read from a single sample in a study of T cells in Graves' hyperthyroidism and ophthalmopathy. TCRdb reprocessed the multiplex PCR reads with MiXCR, giving one entry per CDR3 protein. The sample yields 530,000 or so distinct CDR3 sequences, 15% to 20% seen once. The sequencing sample was made of blood. The receptor source for this set is a woman between 18 and 29 years old with Graves' ophthalmopathy. CDR3s include the opening cysteine and the closing phenylalanine or tryptophan. D genes are given only for firm matches.

>TRBJ2-1|14|TRBV27|TRBD2
CASSWGTSGREQFF
>TRBJ2-3|13|TRBV28|.
CASSTLQSDTQYF
>TRBJ2-7|14|TRBV9|.
CASSVGGTDYEQYF
>TRBJ2-3|16|TRBV20-1|TRBD2
CSARDGLAGITDTQYF
>TRBJ2-1|13|TRBV4-3|TRBD2
CASGTSGSNEQFF
>TRBJ2-1|19|TRBV7-2|TRBD2
CASSYGRLAGGSSYNEQFF
>TRBJ2-5|15|TRBV5-1|.
CASSLDRGQEETQYF
>TRBJ2-5|15|TRBV28|TRBD1
CASSVRDRVHETQYF
>.|12|TRBV29-1|.
CSVEGGNYEQFF
>TRBJ2-5|16|TRBV4-3|TRBD1
CASSQVPQGAGETQYF
>TRBJ1-1|12|TRBV19|.
CASSIAGTEAFF
>TRBJ1-3|14|TRBV6-1|.
CASSERAAGNTIYF
>TRBJ2-5|17|TRBV28|.
CASSLRLGTPSKGTQYF
>TRBJ1-1|15|TRBV5-1|TRBD1
CASSSEQGGYTEAFF
>TRBJ2-5|15|TRBV13|TRBD1
CASSIRTGLQETQYF
>TRBJ2-3|17|TRBV27|TRBD2
CASSAQLAGEGPDTQYF
>TRBJ1-1|16|TRBV27|.
CASSSPRTGADSEAFF
>TRBJ1-1|12|TRBV20-1|TRBD1
CSARDRATEAFF
>TRBJ2-2|17|TRBV11-2|.
CASSIDYGAVYTGELFF
>TRBJ2-5|15|TRBV6-5|TRBD2
CASSYQRGGRETQYF
>TRBJ1-1|13|TRBV29-1|.
CSVDIQLNTEAFF
>TRBJ1-1|14|TRBV30|TRBD1
CAWSRLRGSTEAFF
>TRBJ1-5|13|TRBV6-2/TRBV6-3|.
CASRVTDLGPQHF
>TRBJ2-7|15|TRBV5-1|.
CASSPGLSPGGEQYF
>TRBJ1-5|15|TRBV4-1|.
CASSQVGDGNQPQHF
>TRBJ1-2|17|TRBV7-2|.
CASSSPTGGGSNYGYTF
>TRBJ1-2|16|TRBV24-1|TRBD1
CATSESGQDSNYGYTF
>TRBJ1-1|15|TRBV25-1|.
CASTRPGTSATEAFF
>TRBJ1-2|13|TRBV19|.
CASSLQDQQGYTF
>TRBJ2-2|15|TRBV3-1|TRBD2
CASSVKTSVVGELFF
>TRBJ1-2|16|TRBV28|.
CASSLRRGGSNYGYTF
>TRBJ1-4|14|TRBV28|.
CASSLVQEGEKLFF
>TRBJ2-1|14|TRBV5-1|.
CASSLWGGDNEQFF
>TRBJ1-1|13|TRBV20-1|TRBD1
CSALDRLNTEAFF
>TRBJ2-5|14|TRBV7-7|.
CASSLGTWGETQYF
>TRBJ2-7|13|TRBV2|.
CASRADATYEQYF
>TRBJ2-1|16|TRBV7-8|TRBD2
CASSLEGTSQTIEQFF
>TRBJ2-5|14|TRBV5-6|.
CASSFLGRGETQYF
>TRBJ1-3|16|TRBV7-2|.
CASSPRSGGDGNTIYF
>TRBJ1-1|13|TRBV6-1|.
CASSPGEATEAFF